Shown below are 30 T cell receptor beta chains from a single sample sequenced in a study of regulatory T cells in long-lasting Graves disease. In building TCR beta libraries, iRepertoire HTBI primers were used together with Arm-PCR of CDR3 regions. Using its own MiXCR run on the multiplex PCR reads, TCRdb lists one record per CDR3 protein. The table includes 450,000 to 650,000 distinct CDR3 sequences, about 16% detected once. Time point described: newly diagnosed GD, antithyroid drugs for less than 3 months. Construction of the TCR library relied on RNA isolated from PBMCs. In addition, the sample was reused for a study of T cells in Graves' hyperthyroidism and ophthalmopathy.

Sequences were derived from peripheral blood mononuclear cells (PBMCs), sampled at new diagnosis, from a patient treated with antithyroid drugs. Receptors were obtained from a middle-aged woman with Graves disease.

This clonotype was counted only a few times. The chain carries TRBV10-3 and TRBJ2-1; 7 bases are a match to TRBD1. Germline V CDR1 and CDR2: ENHRY, SYGVKD. V lost 4 bases and J lost 6; bases outside the gene matches: 3. The CDR3 length is 13 residues. CDR3 region: CAISVGTVNEQFF. CDR3 DNA sequence: TGTGCCATCAGTGTGGGGACAGTCAATGAGCAGTTCTTC.

This clonotype was found a few times. V and J are TRBV5-1 and TRBJ1-6; 7 bases fit TRBD1. Per germline, CDR1 SGHRS and CDR2 YFSETQ. J lost 6 bases, V lost 5 bases, and 11 bases had no gene match. The CDR3 consists of 16 residues. The CDR3 nucleotides read TGCGCCAGCAGTCCAGGGGGTCAGGAAGCTAATTCACCCCTCCACTTT. This codes for CASSPGGQEANSPLHF.

This clonotype was seen repeatedly, ten times or more. The chain links TRBV27 to TRBJ2-7; 10 bases map to TRBD2. Germline V CDR1 and CDR2: MNHEY, SMNVEV (reference sequence). The CDR3 is 17 residues long. V lost 4 bases, J lost 2 bases, and 11 bases stayed unmatched. The chain's CDR3 is CASSSLAGVTDTYEQYF. The CDR3 DNA reads as TGTGCCAGCAGTTCCCTAGCGGGGGTTACCGATACCTACGAGCAGTACTTC.

The chain uses TRBV12-3 or TRBV12-4 and TRBJ2-3; 7 nucleotides match TRBD2. The J call may be wrong; the DNA end is better matched by TRBJ2-5. This CDR3 is built from 16 residues. The CDR3 bases are TGTGCCAGCAGTCCTCTCACTAGCGACCCCCGAGAGACCCAGTACTTC. Translated: CASSPLTSDPRETQYF.

This clonotype was recorded at least ten times. The CDR3 region is CAWSAMDGNQPQHF. CDR3 in DNA: TGTGCCTGGAGTGCAATGGACGGTAATCAGCCCCAGCATTTT. V gene TRBV30 combines with J gene TRBJ1-5; no firm D call. The V end was cut by 1 base, the J end by 4 bases, with 11 bases between. The germline V gene has CDR1 GTSNPN and CDR2 SVGIG (reference sequence). The CDR3 length is 14 residues.

This clonotype was found many times. The J gene is TRBJ1-2, the V gene TRBV11-2, with 11 nucleotides matching TRBD1. The CDR3 runs 14 residues. The junction had 8 bases not matched to a gene; V was cut back by 7 bases and J by 7 bases. Germline V gives CDR1 SGHAT, CDR2 FQNNGV. In DNA form, the CDR3 reads TGTGCCAGCAACTTCTGGGACAGGGGGAGTGGCTACACCTTC. Protein product: CASNFWDRGSGYTF.

This clonotype was found a few times. V and J are TRBV6-1 and TRBJ2-3; D is tentatively TRBD1 or TRBD2 (5 bases each). From germline, CDR1 is MNHNS and CDR2 SASEGT. This CDR3 region has 15 residues. The germline V and J ends were trimmed by 6 bases and 9 bases, with 22 bases remaining between them. CDR3 in amino acids: CASRRDVDGPLTQYF. CDR3 DNA sequence: TGTGCCAGCAGACGGGACGTGGATGGGCCACTGACGCAGTATTTT.

This rearrangement joins TRBV11-3 to TRBJ1-3; the match to TRBD1 covers 9 bases. Trimming cost V 2 bases and J 2 bases; bases outside gene matches: 1. Germline loops: CDR1 SGHNT, CDR2 YENEEA. The CDR3 totals 15 residues. The CDR3 is CASSLRTGAGNTIYF. CDR3 DNA: TGTGCCAGCAGCTTACGGACAGGGGCTGGAAACACCATATATTTT. Full variable domain (outside the CDR3, taken from reference TRBV11-3 and TRBJ1-3): EAGVVQSPRYKIIEKKQPVAFWCNPISGHNTLYWYLQNLGQGPELLIRYENEEAVDDSQLPKDRFSAERLKGVDSTLKIQPAELGDSAVYLCASSLRTGAGNTIYFGEGSWLTVV.

The rearrangement links TRBV5-4 to TRBJ2-1; no reliable D call. CDR1 is SGHNT and CDR2 is YYREEE in the germline V gene (reference sequence). The CDR3 is made up of 13 amino acids. V lost 4 bases, J lost 6 bases, and 11 bases lay in between. CDR3 protein: CASSPPPSNEQFF. The CDR3 region has the DNA TGTGCCAGCAGCCCACCCCCCAGCAATGAGCAGTTCTTC.

This chain uses TRBV12-3 or TRBV12-4 with TRBJ2-3, with 8 bases aligning to TRBD1. The better agreement between TRBJ2-5 and the DNA end casts doubt on the J call. The CDR3 consists of 13 residues. This CDR3 reads CASSRTGSKTQYF. In nucleotides, the CDR3 is TGTGCCAGCAGTCGGACAGGGTCAAAGACCCAGTACTTC.

The table lists this clonotype with a few counts. This chain uses TRBV5-6 with TRBJ1-3; D is uncertain. This CDR3 contains 16 residues. The germline gives CDR1 SGHDT, CDR2 YYEEEE. V was cut by 1 base and J by 0 bases, with 11 bases left in between. DNA of the CDR3: TGTGCCAGCAGCTTGTACGGCTCGAGCTCTGGAAACACCATATATTTT. It yields the protein CASSLYGSSSGNTIYF.

This clonotype was observed a handful of times. The chain has TRBV12-3 or TRBV12-4 and TRBJ2-7; 8 nucleotides agree with TRBD1. The J segment lost 5 bases and the V segment lost 6 bases, leaving 9 bases of the junction unmatched. This CDR3 is 14 amino acids long. DNA of the CDR3: TGTGCCAGCAGCGGGACGGACAGGGACCACGAGCAGTACTTC. Amino acid sequence: CASSGTDRDHEQYF.

Regarding this clonotype: A read error may be the cause here, since a much bigger clone is one base away. This chain links TRBV7-3 with TRBJ2-1; D gene ambiguous. Germline V gives CDR1 SGHTA, CDR2 FQGTGA. CDR3 size: 13 residues. The V and J ends lost 5 bases and 6 bases respectively, with 11 bases between them. CDR3 protein: CASSQASTNEQFF. CDR3 nucleotides: TGTGCCAGCAGCCAGGCCTCCACCAATGAGCAGTTCTTC.

The V gene is TRBV6-4, the J gene TRBJ2-2; 13 bases fit TRBD2. Germline V gene lookup returns CDR1 MRHNA and CDR2 SNTAGT. The CDR3 sequence is 19 residues long. With 0 bases clipped from V and 6 bases from J, the junction kept 10 bases outside the gene matches. DNA for the CDR3: TGTGCCAGCAGTGACTCGACTAGCGGGGGGCCATTTGGCGCCGGGGAGCTGTTTTTT. Translating it yields CASSDSTSGGPFGAGELFF.

This clonotype was observed a few times. This chain connects TRBV7-9 to TRBJ2-3; 7 nucleotides agree with TRBD2. The V segment lost 3 bases and the J segment 2 bases; nucleotides outside the gene matches: 11. The germline V gene has CDR1 SEHNR and CDR2 FQNEAQ (reference sequence). The CDR3 has 17 amino acids. The CDR3 DNA follows: TGTGCCAGCAGCTTGTCTGGCCGGGGGGACTTCACAGATACGCAGTATTTT. Translation gives CASSLSGRGDFTDTQYF.

This clonotype came up many times. V usage is TRBV7-3 and J usage is TRBJ2-3; D is perhaps TRBD2 (6 bases). The CDR3 is made up of 15 amino acids. Germline-derived CDR1 and CDR2 are SGHTA and FQGTGA. Trimming took off 5 bases at V and 4 bases at J, with 16 bases between the two ends. The CDR3 spells CASSPTGLPADTQYF. Here the CDR3 DNA reads TGTGCCAGCAGCCCCACGGGACTCCCAGCAGATACGCAGTATTTT.

The sample holds a few counts of this clonotype. One base away lies a much larger clone, so this may be a sequencing read error. The genes are TRBV6-2 or TRBV6-3 and TRBJ1-1; maybe TRBD1 (6 bases). Trimming removed 6 bases from V and 6 bases from J, with 17 bases in between. This CDR3 spans 14 amino acids. CDR1 and CDR2 from the germline V gene are MNHEY and SVGEGT. This chain's CDR3 is CASRHEGVRAEAFF. The CDR3, as DNA: TGTGCCAGCAGACACGAGGGGGTGAGGGCTGAAGCTTTCTTT.

This clonotype was counted a few times. The DNA for the CDR3 is TGTGCCAGCAGCCAAGTGGGGGGCTATGGCTACACCTTC. Protein sequence: CASSQVGGYGYTF. This chain uses TRBV3-1 with TRBJ1-2; D is possibly TRBD1 (5 bases). CDR1 and CDR2 from the germline V gene are LGHDT and YNNKEL (reference sequence). V lost 1 base to trimming and J lost 4 bases, with 7 bases between them. The CDR3 has 13 amino acids.

This clonotype was picked up many times. The chain joins TRBV12-3 or TRBV12-4 to TRBJ1-1; 7 nucleotides align to TRBD1. J was trimmed by 0 bases and V by 1 base; bases with no gene match: 8. CDR3 length: 17 amino acids. The CDR3 loop is CASSLGQGTALNTEAFF. The DNA for the CDR3 is TGTGCCAGCAGTTTAGGACAGGGCACAGCTTTGAACACTGAAGCTTTCTTT.

The chain couples TRBV2 to TRBJ1-2, with D unclear. There are 13 residues in the CDR3. From germline, CDR1 is SNHLY and CDR2 FYNNEI. The V end was cut by 3 bases, the J end by 2 bases, with 7 bases between. This CDR3 is CASSDYANYGYTF. The DNA of the CDR3 is TGTGCCAGCAGTGATTACGCGAACTATGGCTACACCTTC. Drawing the rest from reference TRBV2 and TRBJ1-2, the complete variable domain is EPEVTQTPSHQVTQMGQEVILRCVPISNHLYFYWYRQILGQKVEFLVSFYNNEISEKSEIFDDQFSVERPDGSNFTLKIRSTKLEDSAMYFCASSDYANYGYTFGSGTRLTVV.

This chain links TRBV19 with TRBJ1-1; 7 bases are a match to TRBD1. V was pared by 4 bases and J by 0 bases, with 8 bases of the junction left unmatched. Germline V gene lookup returns CDR1 LNHDA and CDR2 SQIVND (reference sequence). The CDR3 runs to 16 residues. Here the CDR3 reads CASSKGQTPMNTEAFF. The DNA of the CDR3 is TGTGCCAGTAGTAAGGGACAGACCCCAATGAACACTGAAGCTTTCTTT. Looking up the rest from reference TRBV19 and TRBJ1-1 gives the full variable domain: DGGITQSPKYLFRKEGQNVTLSCEQNLNHDAMYWYRQDPGQGLRLIYYSQIVNDFQKGDIAEGYSVSREKKESFPLTVTSAQKNPTAFYLCASSKGQTPMNTEAFFGQGTRLTVV.

This chain uses TRBV6-8 with TRBJ2-1, with D perhaps TRBD2 (6 bases). V was clipped by 4 bases and J by 3 bases, with 10 bases between them. The length of the CDR3 is 14 residues. CDR1 is MNHGY and CDR2 is SAAAGT in the germline V gene. The CDR3 spells CASSLAEDYNEQFF. In DNA form, the CDR3 reads TGTGCCAGCAGTTTAGCGGAAGACTACAATGAGCAGTTCTTC.

This clonotype was counted only a few times. The rearrangement uses TRBV19 and TRBJ1-1; D call uncertain. Trimming removed 7 bases from V and 0 bases from J, with 9 bases in between. Germline V gives CDR1 LNHDA, CDR2 SQIVND (reference sequence). The CDR3 runs to 13 residues. CDR3 region: CASTFTLNTEAFF. In DNA, the CDR3 is TGTGCCAGTACGTTTACTTTGAACACTGAAGCTTTCTTT. The full variable domain, with the rest looked up from reference TRBV19 and TRBJ1-1, is DGGITQSPKYLFRKEGQNVTLSCEQNLNHDAMYWYRQDPGQGLRLIYYSQIVNDFQKGDIAEGYSVSREKKESFPLTVTSAQKNPTAFYLCASTFTLNTEAFFGQGTRLTVV.

This clonotype came up many times. This rearrangement joins TRBV18 to TRBJ2-7; TRBD2 is a possible D gene (6 bases). CDR1 is KGHSH and CDR2 is LQKENI in the germline V gene. V lost 2 bases, J lost 2 bases, and 13 bases lay in between. This CDR3 is 15 amino acids long. The chain's CDR3 is CASSPNSGLTYEQYF. The CDR3 nucleotides read TGTGCCAGCTCACCAAATAGCGGATTAACCTACGAGCAGTACTTC.

A note on this clonotype: At one of its ends the junction is not consistent with the germline gene, which may arise from a read error. This sequence joins TRBV11-2 and TRBJ2-7; tentatively, D is TRBD2 (7 bases). Per germline, CDR1 SGHAT and CDR2 FQNNGV. CDR3 length: 15 amino acids. CDR3 sequence: CASSPGVEGGYEQYF. CDR3 nucleotides: TGCGCCAGCAGCCCCGGCGTGGAGGGGGGGTACGAGCAGTACTTC. Full variable domain (remainder filled in from reference TRBV11-2 and TRBJ2-7): EAGVAQSPRYKIIEKRQSVAFWCNPISGHATLYWYQQILGQGPKLLIQFQNNGVVDDSQLPKDRFSAERLKGVDSTLKIQPAKLEDSAVYLCASSPGVEGGYEQYFGPGTRLTVT.

This clonotype appeared many times. This rearrangement joins TRBV27 to TRBJ1-4; 8 nucleotides line up with TRBD1. CDR3 length equals 15 residues. The V gene's germline CDR1 is MNHEY and CDR2 SMNVEV (reference sequence). Trimming took 6 bases from V and 3 from J; bases not matched to a gene: 6. As DNA, the CDR3 is TGTGCCAGCAGACGCTTACAGGGGGCTAATGAAAAACTGTTTTTT. Translating it yields CASRRLQGANEKLFF.

Concerning this clonotype: A much larger clone lies one base from this, so it may be a read error. The CDR3 bases are TGTGCCAGCAGCCTCCTAGCGTTCGGTAACAATGAGCAGTACTTC. It codes for CASSLLAFGNNEQYF. The genes are TRBV28 and TRBJ2-4; D is possibly TRBD2 (6 bases). Deletions cut 6 bases from V and 13 bases from J, with 25 bases between. There are 15 residues in the CDR3. Germline V gives CDR1 MDHEN, CDR2 SYDVKM.

The chain couples TRBV10-3 to TRBJ1-1; D is ambiguous. Per germline, CDR1 ENHRY and CDR2 SYGVKD. The CDR3 consists of 12 residues. V was pared by 6 bases and J by 0 bases, with 5 bases between. CDR3 amino acids: CAIRSLNTEAFF. CDR3 sequence (DNA): TGTGCCATCAGGTCTCTGAACACTGAAGCTTTCTTT.

The sample holds many counts of this clonotype. The chain is built from TRBV28 and TRBJ1-6; D remains ambiguous. CDR1 and CDR2 (germline): MDHEN, SYDVKM. The CDR3 length is 14 residues. With 5 bases removed from V and 8 bases from J, the gap between germline ends came to 13 bases. CDR3 sequence reads: CASSRNPSDSPLHF. For the CDR3, the DNA is TGTGCCAGCAGTCGAAACCCGTCTGATTCACCCCTCCACTTT. Looking up the rest from reference TRBV28 and TRBJ1-6 gives the full variable domain: DVKVTQSSRYLVKRTGEKVFLECVQDMDHENMFWYRQDPGLGLRLIYFSYDVKMKEKGDIPEGYSVSREKKERFSLILESASTNQTSMYLCASSRNPSDSPLHFGNGTRLTVT.

Comments on this clonotype: One base separates it from a far larger clone, so it is likely a read error. The J gene is TRBJ1-4, the V gene TRBV6-2 or TRBV6-3; 9 bases fit TRBD1. The CDR3 loop spans 14 amino acids. In germline, CDR1 is MNHEY, CDR2 SVGEGT. The CDR3 DNA reads TGTGTCAGCAGCAGACAGGGGGAGAGTGAAAAACTGTTTTTT. It codes for CVSSRQGESEKLFF.